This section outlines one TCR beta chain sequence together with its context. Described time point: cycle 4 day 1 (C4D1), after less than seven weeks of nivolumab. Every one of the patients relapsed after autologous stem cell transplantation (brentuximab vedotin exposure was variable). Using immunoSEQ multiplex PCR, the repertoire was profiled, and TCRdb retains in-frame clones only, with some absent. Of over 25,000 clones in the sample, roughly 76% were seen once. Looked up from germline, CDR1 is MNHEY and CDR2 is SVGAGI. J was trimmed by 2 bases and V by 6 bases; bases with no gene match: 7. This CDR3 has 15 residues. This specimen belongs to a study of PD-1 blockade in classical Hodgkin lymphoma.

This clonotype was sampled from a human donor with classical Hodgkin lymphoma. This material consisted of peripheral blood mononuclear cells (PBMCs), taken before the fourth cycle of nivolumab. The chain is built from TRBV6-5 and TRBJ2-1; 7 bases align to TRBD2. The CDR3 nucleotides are TGTGCCAGCAGCCCACTAGCGACCGCCTACAATGAGCAGTTCTTC. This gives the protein CASSPLATAYNEQFF.